These T cell receptor beta chains were read from a single sample in a study of a mutant IDH1 vaccine in newly diagnosed glioma. Using immunoSEQ multiplex PCR, the repertoire was profiled, and TCRdb retains in-frame clones only, with some absent. The sample yields 25,000 or so clones, around 80% seen once. These TCRs are of unknown antigen specificity. The sequencing used PBMCs, collected from a glioma patient whose treatment included an IDH1 peptide vaccine. These receptors all stem from a man aged 35 to 55 with glioma. Some clones in this sample may be carry-over from other donors' samples. The CDR3 runs from the conserved cysteine through the conserved F or W. Fields, in order: V gene, D gene, J gene, clone size, CDR3 DNA, CDR3 protein. D genes are given only for firm matches. Size is omitted from some rows. Given values are once, few, many or a class for expanded clones.

v_gene: TRBV19; d_gene: NA; j_gene: TRBJ1-2; abundance: NA; CDR3nt: TGTGCCAGTAGTATCTCCGGGCTAGGCTATGGCTACACCTTC; CDR3aa: CASSISGLGYGYTF
v_gene: TRBV11-3; d_gene: TRBD1; j_gene: TRBJ2-5; abundance: NA; CDR3nt: TGTGCCAGCAGCTTAGGGGGACAGTCGCAAGAGACCCAGTACTTC; CDR3aa: CASSLGGQSQETQYF
v_gene: TRBV4-1; d_gene: NA; j_gene: TRBJ2-3; abundance: once; CDR3nt: TGCGCCAGCGGGGCGGTCACGCAGTATTTT; CDR3aa: CASGAVTQYF
v_gene: TRBV19; d_gene: NA; j_gene: TRBJ1-5; abundance: NA; CDR3nt: TGTGCCAGTAGTATATCGGGGTTCCGAAAAAGCAATCAGCCCCAGCATTTT; CDR3aa: CASSISGFRKSNQPQHF
v_gene: TRBV29-1; d_gene: TRBD1; j_gene: TRBJ1-5; abundance: NA; CDR3nt: TGCAGCGTTACGGAGGACAGGGATCAGCCCCAGCATTTT; CDR3aa: CSVTEDRDQPQHF
v_gene: TRBV19; d_gene: NA; j_gene: TRBJ1-4; abundance: NA; CDR3nt: TGTGCCAGTAGGGGAACAACTAATGAAAAACTGTTTTTT; CDR3aa: CASRGTTNEKLFF
v_gene: TRBV6-5; d_gene: TRBD1; j_gene: TRBJ1-1; abundance: NA; CDR3nt: TGTGCCAGCAGTTTGGGACAGAACCATAACACTGAAGCTTTCTTT; CDR3aa: CASSLGQNHNTEAFF
v_gene: TRBV4-1; d_gene: NA; j_gene: TRBJ1-2; abundance: NA; CDR3nt: TGCGCCAGCAGCCAAGATAGGCTAGTAGATGGCTACACCTTC; CDR3aa: CASSQDRLVDGYTF
v_gene: TRBV5-6; d_gene: NA; j_gene: TRBJ1-6; abundance: NA; CDR3nt: TGTGCCAGCAGCCCGGGCGCCGCCGGCTCCTATAATTCACCCCTCCACTTT; CDR3aa: CASSPGAAGSYNSPLHF
v_gene: TRBV7-2; d_gene: NA; j_gene: TRBJ2-1; abundance: NA; CDR3nt: TGTGCCAGCAGCTTAGACCCGGGTTACAATGAGCAGTTCTTC; CDR3aa: CASSLDPGYNEQFF
v_gene: TRBV2; d_gene: NA; j_gene: TRBJ1-5; abundance: NA; CDR3nt: TGTGCCAGCAGTGAAGTGGACAGAAGTCAGCCCCAGCATTTT; CDR3aa: CASSEVDRSQPQHF
v_gene: TRBV10-3; d_gene: TRBD1; j_gene: TRBJ2-3; abundance: NA; CDR3nt: TGTGCCATCAGTGAGTCTTTAAGGGCTGGACAGGGGGTCACAGATACGCAGTATTTT; CDR3aa: CAISESLRAGQGVTDTQYF
v_gene: TRBV5-1; d_gene: NA; j_gene: TRBJ2-3; abundance: NA; CDR3nt: TGCGCCAGCAGGGTCGGGTGGGATACGCAGTATTTT; CDR3aa: CASRVGWDTQYF
v_gene: TRBV9; d_gene: NA; j_gene: TRBJ2-3; abundance: NA; CDR3nt: TGTGCCAGCAGCGTAGTCCCGAGCACAGATACGCAGTATTTT; CDR3aa: CASSVVPSTDTQYF
v_gene: TRBV5-1; d_gene: NA; j_gene: TRBJ2-3; abundance: NA; CDR3nt: TGCGCCAGCAGCTTGGATTACGATACGCAGTATTTT; CDR3aa: CASSLDYDTQYF
v_gene: TRBV4-1; d_gene: TRBD1; j_gene: TRBJ2-5; abundance: NA; CDR3nt: TGCGCCAGCAGCCAAGATCTACAGGGGTTTGGCCAAGAGACCCAGTACTTC; CDR3aa: CASSQDLQGFGQETQYF
v_gene: TRBV5-4; d_gene: NA; j_gene: TRBJ2-2; abundance: few; CDR3nt: TGTGCCAGCGGTCGAAACACCGGGGAGCTGTTTTTT; CDR3aa: CASGRNTGELFF
v_gene: TRBV4-3; d_gene: NA; j_gene: TRBJ2-2; abundance: once; CDR3nt: TGCGCCAGCAGCCTCACATGGGGGGCTACCACCGGGGAGCTGTTTTTT; CDR3aa: CASSLTWGATTGELFF
v_gene: TRBV2; d_gene: NA; j_gene: TRBJ1-5; abundance: NA; CDR3nt: TGTGCCAGCAGTGGACAGGACAATCAGCCCCAGCATTTT; CDR3aa: CASSGQDNQPQHF
v_gene: TRBV6-1; d_gene: NA; j_gene: TRBJ1-1; abundance: NA; CDR3nt: TGTGCCAGCTACCATACACTGCCCGATGAAGCTTTCTTT; CDR3aa: CASYHTLPDEAFF
v_gene: TRBV7-9; d_gene: NA; j_gene: TRBJ1-1; abundance: few; CDR3nt: TGTGCCAGCAGCTTAGTTCCTGGGGGGAGTGAAGCTTTCTTT; CDR3aa: CASSLVPGGSEAFF
v_gene: TRBV9; d_gene: NA; j_gene: TRBJ1-3; abundance: once; CDR3nt: TGTGCCAGCAGCGTCGGGACGGTGTCTGGAAACACCATATATTTT; CDR3aa: CASSVGTVSGNTIYF
v_gene: TRBV4-2; d_gene: TRBD1; j_gene: TRBJ1-4; abundance: NA; CDR3nt: TGTGCCAGCAGCGGTGCAGGGGGTAATGAAAAACTGTTTTTT; CDR3aa: CASSGAGGNEKLFF
v_gene: TRBV11-2; d_gene: TRBD2; j_gene: TRBJ2-7; abundance: NA; CDR3nt: TGTGCCAGCAGCTTATCGGCGGGAGGCGAGCAGTACTTC; CDR3aa: CASSLSAGGEQYF
v_gene: TRBV18; d_gene: TRBD1; j_gene: TRBJ1-1; abundance: NA; CDR3nt: TGTGCCAGCTCACCACGCCGGGACAGGAACACTGAAGCTTTCTTT; CDR3aa: CASSPRRDRNTEAFF
v_gene: TRBV6-6; d_gene: NA; j_gene: TRBJ2-5; abundance: NA; CDR3nt: TGTGCCAGCAGGTCGGAGACCCAGTACTTC; CDR3aa: CASRSETQYF
v_gene: TRBV7-3; d_gene: TRBD1; j_gene: TRBJ2-7; abundance: NA; CDR3nt: TGTGCCAGCAGCTTAACCCGGACAGGAGGAAGCGAGCAGTACTTC; CDR3aa: CASSLTRTGGSEQYF
v_gene: TRBV6-1; d_gene: NA; j_gene: TRBJ2-3; abundance: NA; CDR3nt: TGTGCCAGCAGTGAGGGCCCGCACACAGATACGCAGTATTTT; CDR3aa: CASSEGPHTDTQYF
v_gene: TRBV7-9; d_gene: NA; j_gene: TRBJ1-4; abundance: NA; CDR3nt: TGTGCCAGCAGCTTGGGGGGCAGGAATGAAAAACTGTTTTTT; CDR3aa: CASSLGGRNEKLFF
v_gene: TRBV5-3; d_gene: NA; j_gene: TRBJ1-5; abundance: NA; CDR3nt: TGTGCCAGAAGCTTACACAGGGTAACCCGTCAGCCCCAGCATTTT; CDR3aa: CARSLHRVTRQPQHF
v_gene: TRBV5-4; d_gene: TRBD1; j_gene: TRBJ1-2; abundance: once; CDR3nt: TGTGCCAGCAGCCGACCCGGCAGGGGGCAAGGCTACACCTTC; CDR3aa: CASSRPGRGQGYTF
v_gene: TRBV4-1; d_gene: TRBD1; j_gene: TRBJ2-7; abundance: NA; CDR3nt: TGCGCCACAGGACAGGGCTACGAGCAGTACTTC; CDR3aa: CATGQGYEQYF
v_gene: TRBV4-1; d_gene: TRBD2; j_gene: TRBJ2-1; abundance: NA; CDR3nt: TGCGCCAGCAGCCAAGCCCTAGCGGGGGGACCCTACAATGAGCAGTTCTTC; CDR3aa: CASSQALAGGPYNEQFF
v_gene: TRBV5-1; d_gene: NA; j_gene: TRBJ1-2; abundance: NA; CDR3nt: TGCGCCAGCAAGCGGACAGCTGTAACTTCTAACTATGGCTACACCTTC; CDR3aa: CASKRTAVTSNYGYTF
v_gene: TRBV5-1; d_gene: TRBD1; j_gene: TRBJ1-3; abundance: NA; CDR3nt: TGCGCCAGCAGCTTGAGTTCCGGGACAGGGGTGGAAAACACCATATATTTT; CDR3aa: CASSLSSGTGVENTIYF
v_gene: TRBV7-9; d_gene: NA; j_gene: TRBJ1-6; abundance: NA; CDR3nt: TGTGCCAGCAGCTTAGCGGTTCAGGGAAGCTCACCCCTCCACTTT; CDR3aa: CASSLAVQGSSPLHF
v_gene: TRBV5-6; d_gene: NA; j_gene: TRBJ1-2; abundance: NA; CDR3nt: TGTGCCAGCAGCTTGGTGGGGAACTATGGCTACACCTTC; CDR3aa: CASSLVGNYGYTF
v_gene: TRBV6-1; d_gene: NA; j_gene: TRBJ1-2; abundance: NA; CDR3nt: TGTGCCAGCAGCTTGGGGCGCTATGGCTACACCTTC; CDR3aa: CASSLGRYGYTF
v_gene: TRBV2; d_gene: NA; j_gene: TRBJ2-7; abundance: few; CDR3nt: TGTGCCAGCAGTACCCAGGGGATCGAGTACTTC; CDR3aa: CASSTQGIEYF
v_gene: TRBV4-1; d_gene: NA; j_gene: TRBJ2-7; abundance: NA; CDR3nt: TGCGCCAGCAGCCAAGATCGTGGGGTTACAGGGTACGAGCAGTACTTC; CDR3aa: CASSQDRGVTGYEQYF
v_gene: TRBV11-2; d_gene: NA; j_gene: TRBJ2-2; abundance: NA; CDR3nt: TGTGCCAGCAGCTTAGAGGTCGGATACTCCGGGGAGCTGTTTTTT; CDR3aa: CASSLEVGYSGELFF
v_gene: TRBV18; d_gene: NA; j_gene: TRBJ1-1; abundance: NA; CDR3nt: TGTGCCAGCTCACCTTCAGGTTTTGAAGCTTTCTTT; CDR3aa: CASSPSGFEAFF
v_gene: TRBV6-5; d_gene: TRBD2; j_gene: TRBJ2-7; abundance: NA; CDR3nt: TGTGCCAGCAGTTATAGCGGGGGGGGAAGCTCCTACGAGCAGTACTTC; CDR3aa: CASSYSGGGSSYEQYF
v_gene: TRBV29-1; d_gene: TRBD1; j_gene: TRBJ2-5; abundance: NA; CDR3nt: TGCAGCGTTGAACCGGGACAGGGACAAGAGACCCAGTACTTC; CDR3aa: CSVEPGQGQETQYF
v_gene: TRBV9; d_gene: TRBD1; j_gene: TRBJ1-2; abundance: NA; CDR3nt: TGTGCCAGCAGCCCCGGCGGACAGGGAAGCAGTGGCTACACCTTC; CDR3aa: CASSPGGQGSSGYTF
v_gene: TRBV5-1; d_gene: TRBD1; j_gene: TRBJ1-2; abundance: NA; CDR3nt: TGCGCCAGCAGCTACTGGACAGGGGCGAACTATGGCTACACCTTC; CDR3aa: CASSYWTGANYGYTF